This section outlines one T cell receptor (beta chain) sequence together with its context. Its antigen remains unidentified. TCRdb used MiXCR to reprocess the reads, holding one entry per CDR3 protein. The sample consists of about 57,000 distinct CDR3 sequences, 20% to 25% of them appearing once. These data belong to a study of T cell repertoires in cytomegalovirus infection. Study in general: As its CMV epitopes, the study selected recently identified HLA-C-restricted and well-studied HLA-B-restricted targets. Public TCR beta signatures were indicative of both CMV infection and a matching HLA type. Study-level results: In two of eight donors, the top clonotype was HLA-C-restricted CMV-specific.

Germline V gene sequence: CDR1 ENHRY, CDR2 SYGVKD. This CDR3 is 16 amino acids long. Trimming left V 3 bases short and J 0 bases short, with 14 bases between. The V and J genes are TRBV10-3 and TRBJ1-1; D remains unclear. The sequence was collected from a human donor in good health (CMV status not recorded). Some clones in this sample may be carry-over from other donors' samples. The sample consisted of CD8+ T cells from cultured PBMCs, taken from culture after CMV antigen stimulation. The CDR3 DNA reads TGTGCCATCAGTGAAGGGAATCCCTCAATGAACACTGAAGCTTTCTTT. Translation: CAISEGNPSMNTEAFF.